These 19 T cell receptor beta chains came from one sample sequenced in a study of glioma-infiltrating T cells. Amplification of TCR alpha and beta CDR3 regions from RNA used iRepertoire nested multiplex PCR. TCRdb independently ran MiXCR on the multiplex PCR reads; one entry per CDR3 protein. Seen here are 150,000 to 200,000 distinct CDR3 sequences, 25% to 35% observed once, and the top ten hold roughly a fifth. The sample comprised glioma tissue, nonneoplastic brain tissue, or PBMCs (not recorded which). These receptors were taken from a human donor with low-grade glioma or glioblastoma, undergoing nonglioma brain surgery, or in good health (not recorded which).

This clonotype was counted at least ten times. This chain joins TRBV7-6 and TRBJ1-2; no reliable D call. V was cut by 6 bases and J by 1 base, with 9 bases left in between. The germline V gene encodes CDR1 SGHVS and CDR2 FNYEAQ. The CDR3 is 13 residues long. The CDR3 reads CASSSLVNYGYTF. DNA of the CDR3: TGTGCCAGCAGTTCTCTGGTTAACTATGGCTACACCTTC.

This clonotype has at least ten counts. The chain joins TRBV27 to TRBJ2-5, with D possibly matching TRBD2 (7 bases). The CDR3 extends over 15 amino acids. In germline, CDR1 is MNHEY, CDR2 SMNVEV (reference sequence). V gave up 5 bases and J gave up 4 bases, with 17 bases separating them. This CDR3 reads CASSTQGLRGETQYF. CDR3 DNA sequence: TGTGCCAGCAGTACACAGGGACTACGGGGAGAGACCCAGTACTTC.

This clonotype was picked up many times. This rearrangement joins TRBV20-1 to TRBJ1-2; TRBD1 is a possible D gene (5 bases). Germline V gives CDR1 DFQATT, CDR2 SNEGSKA (reference sequence). This CDR3 is built from 13 residues. V gave up 2 bases and J gave up 12 bases, with 19 bases separating them. The CDR3 DNA reads as TGCAGTGCTAGATGGGGGGACGGCCCCTCGGACACCTTC. Translation: CSARWGDGPSDTF.

The V call is TRBV27, the J call TRBJ1-6; D remains ambiguous. Trimming shortened V by 5 bases and J by 17 bases, and 19 bases separated the two germline ends. In germline, CDR1 is MNHEY, CDR2 SMNVEV (reference sequence). There are 13 residues in the CDR3. The CDR3 loop is CASSLQYNSPFHF. CDR3 nucleotide sequence: TGTGCCAGCAGTCTACAATATAATTCACCTTTCCACTTT.

The table lists this clonotype with a few counts. The CDR3 protein is CASSLGQPTDTQYF. The DNA of the CDR3 is TGCGCCAGCAGCTTGGGACAGCCCACAGATACGCAGTATTTT. The V and J genes are TRBV5-1 and TRBJ2-3, with D possibly matching TRBD1 (5 bases). The V gene lost 0 bases and the J gene lost 2 bases, with 7 bases spanning the gap. This CDR3 has 14 residues. The germline V gene encodes CDR1 SGHRS and CDR2 YFSETQ.

This clonotype was counted ten times or more. The chain has TRBV3-1 and TRBJ1-6, with D possibly TRBD1 on 5 matching bases. Looked up from germline, CDR1 is LGHDT and CDR2 is YNNKEL (reference sequence). V dropped 4 bases and J dropped 7 bases, with 17 bases sitting between them. This CDR3 comprises 16 residues. The CDR3 region has the DNA TGTGCCAGCAGCCTCAGGAAGGGGACTTTCAATTCACCCCTCCACTTT. It specifies CASSLRKGTFNSPLHF.

Concerning this clonotype: One end of the junction does not line up with germline, which may come from a read error. The V call is TRBV6-2 or TRBV6-3, the J call TRBJ2-7; a weak D match, TRBD1 (5 bases). Germline-derived CDR1 and CDR2 are MNHEY and SVGEGT. CDR3 length: 14 amino acids. DNA of the CDR3: TGTGCCAGCAGGGGGCAGACCTCAACCTACGAGCAGTCCTTC. This sequence encodes CASRGQTSTYEQSF.

About this clonotype: This may stem from a read error, because a much larger clone lies one nucleotide away. This chain joins TRBV5-1 and TRBJ1-1, with TRBD1 as a possible D gene (6 bases). CDR1 is SGHRS and CDR2 is YFSETQ in the germline V gene. The CDR3 has 14 amino acids. V lost 4 bases and J lost 5, with 15 bases in between. This chain's CDR3 is CASSGGQQKTEAFF. CDR3 bases: TGCGCCAGCAGCGGCGGACAGCAGAAAACTGAAGCTTTCTTT.

This clonotype was picked up many times. The chain carries TRBV7-2 and TRBJ2-1; 10 positions match TRBD2. V was pared by 5 bases and J by 2 bases, with 3 bases of the junction left unmatched. Germline V CDR1 and CDR2: SGHTA, FQGNSA. CDR3 size: 15 residues. CDR3 bases: TGTGCCAGCAGCCCTAGCGGGGGAACCTACAATGAGCAGTTCTTC. Protein sequence: CASSPSGGTYNEQFF.

This clonotype was counted ten times or more. The rearrangement links TRBV4-1 to TRBJ2-1; D ambiguous. The V gene lost 5 bases and the J gene lost 1 base, with 15 bases spanning the gap. CDR1 is MGHRA, CDR2 YSYEKL, per germline. This CDR3 contains 16 residues. The CDR3 sequence: CASSSIDLMSYNEQFF. The CDR3 bases are TGCGCCAGCAGCAGTATCGACCTAATGTCCTACAATGAGCAGTTCTTC.

V usage is TRBV5-4 and J usage is TRBJ2-1; no reliable D call. Germline V gives CDR1 SGHNT, CDR2 YYREEE (reference sequence). This CDR3 region has 17 residues. V was shortened by 4 bases and J by 2 bases, with 19 bases between the two germline ends. The CDR3 reads CASSPVRVGGPYNEQFF. The CDR3 DNA sequence: TGTGCCAGCAGCCCAGTCCGAGTAGGCGGTCCCTACAATGAGCAGTTCTTC.

As concerns this clonotype: It may be a read error: a sequence one base away is much more abundant. V gene TRBV24-1 combines with J gene TRBJ2-5; D gene uncertain. The CDR3 loop spans 13 amino acids. CDR1 and CDR2 from the germline V gene are KGHDR and SFDVKD. CDR3 nucleotides: TGTGCCACCAGTGATTACCTCCAAGGGACCCAGTACTTC. Protein: CATSDYLQGTQYF.

V gene TRBV6-2 or TRBV6-3 combines with J gene TRBJ2-3; 12 nucleotides line up with TRBD2. The germline V gene has CDR1 MNHEY and CDR2 SVGEGT. The CDR3 extends over 16 amino acids. The CDR3 reads CVSSYSTSGRSDTQYF. In DNA, the CDR3 is TGTGTTAGCAGTTACTCGACTAGCGGGAGATCGGATACGCAGTATTTT.

Concerning this clonotype itself: An end of the junction does not agree with germline; a read error may underlie this. The rearrangement uses TRBV3-1 and TRBJ1-5; D is unclear. Germline CDR1 reads LGHDT; CDR2 reads YNNKEL (reference sequence). There are 13 residues in the CDR3. DNA of the CDR3: TGTGCCAGCAGCCAAGGGAGCAATCAGCCCCAGCATTGG. It translates to CASSQGSNQPQHW. Complete variable domain (other parts from reference TRBV3-1 and TRBJ1-5): DTAVSQTPKYLVTQMGNDKSIKCEQNLGHDTMYWYKQDSKKFLKIMFSYNNKELIINETVPNRFSPKSPDKAHLNLHINSLELGDSAVYFCASSQGSNQPQHWGDGTRLSIL.

Many counts were recorded for this clonotype. The chain employs TRBV6-6 and TRBJ2-7; perhaps TRBD1 as D (5 bases). Trimming stripped 0 bases from V and 3 bases from J, with 9 bases between. The germline V gene has CDR1 MNHNY and CDR2 SVGAGI (reference sequence). CDR3 length: 14 amino acids. For the CDR3, the DNA is TGTGCCAGCAGTTACTCCACAGGTTACTACGAGCAGTACTTC. Protein: CASSYSTGYYEQYF.

This clonotype came up many times. The chain has TRBV18 and TRBJ2-3; 13 bases line up with TRBD2. Germline-derived CDR1 and CDR2 are KGHSH and LQKENI. The length of the CDR3 is 17 residues. V shed 6 bases and J 3 bases; nucleotides not matched to a gene: 9. The CDR3 sequence is CASSGPGLAGRTDTQYF. In DNA, the CDR3 is TGTGCCAGCTCTGGGCCGGGACTAGCGGGAAGGACAGATACGCAGTATTTT.

In nucleotides, the CDR3 is TGTGCCAGCAACAAAGATGCGGCAGGAACGAACACTGAAGCTTTCTTT. The encoded protein is CASNKDAAGTNTEAFF. The rearrangement uses TRBV4-2 and TRBJ1-1, with D hard to call. With 7 bases removed from V and 1 base from J, the gap between germline ends came to 19 bases. Germline V gene sequence: CDR1 LGHNA, CDR2 YNFKEQ. The CDR3 extends over 16 amino acids.

Worth noting for this clonotype: Sequence at one end of the junction differs from germline and may be a read error. CDR3 DNA sequence: TGTTCCAGCATTTTGCCGAACACTGAAGCTTTCTTT. Amino acid sequence: CSSILPNTEAFF. This chain joins TRBV28 and TRBJ1-1; D is ambiguous. Looked up from germline, CDR1 is MDHEN and CDR2 is SYDVKM. The CDR3 runs to 12 residues.

This clonotype has a handful of counts. The chain combines TRBV12-5 with TRBJ1-2; D gene ambiguous. The CDR3 consists of 13 residues. Germline CDR1 is LGHNT and CDR2 is FRNRAP. The germline V and J ends were trimmed by 5 bases and 11 bases, with 18 bases remaining between them. CDR3 DNA sequence: TGTGCTAGTGGTCTTACAGTCCGAGGATCGTACACCTTC. Amino acid sequence: CASGLTVRGSYTF.